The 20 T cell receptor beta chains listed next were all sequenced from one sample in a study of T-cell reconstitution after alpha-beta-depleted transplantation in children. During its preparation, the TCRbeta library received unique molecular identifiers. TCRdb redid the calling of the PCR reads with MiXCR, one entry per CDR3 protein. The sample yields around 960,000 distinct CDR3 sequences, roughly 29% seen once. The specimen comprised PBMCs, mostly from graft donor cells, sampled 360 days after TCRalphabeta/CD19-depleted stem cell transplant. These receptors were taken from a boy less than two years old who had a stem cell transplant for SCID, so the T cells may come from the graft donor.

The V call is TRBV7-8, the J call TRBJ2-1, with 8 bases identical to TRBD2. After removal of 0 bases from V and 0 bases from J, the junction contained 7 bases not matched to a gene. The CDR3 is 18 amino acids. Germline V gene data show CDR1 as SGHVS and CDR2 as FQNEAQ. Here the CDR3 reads CASSLAVGRGASYNEQFF. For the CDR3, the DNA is TGTGCCAGCAGCTTAGCGGTCGGGCGGGGGGCCTCCTACAATGAGCAGTTCTTC.

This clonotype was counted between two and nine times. The CDR3 region is CASSLTPYSNQPQHF. In DNA form, the CDR3 reads TGTGCCAGCAGTCTAACACCATATAGCAATCAGCCCCAGCATTTT. The chain couples TRBV27 to TRBJ1-5; D gene uncertain. The V gene lost 5 bases and the J gene lost 0 bases, with 11 bases spanning the gap. The CDR3 totals 15 residues. Germline V gene data show CDR1 as MNHEY and CDR2 as SMNVEV (reference sequence).

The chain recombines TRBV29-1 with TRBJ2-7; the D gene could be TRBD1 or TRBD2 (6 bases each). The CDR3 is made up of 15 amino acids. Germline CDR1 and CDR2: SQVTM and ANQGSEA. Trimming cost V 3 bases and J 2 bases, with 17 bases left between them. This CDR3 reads CSVEWGANPTYEQYF. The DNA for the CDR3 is TGCAGCGTTGAGTGGGGGGCGAATCCTACCTACGAGCAGTACTTC.

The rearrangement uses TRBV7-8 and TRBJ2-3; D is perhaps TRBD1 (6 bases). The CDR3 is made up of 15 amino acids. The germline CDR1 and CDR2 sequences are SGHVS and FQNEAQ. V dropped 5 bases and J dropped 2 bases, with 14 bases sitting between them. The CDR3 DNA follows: TGTGCCAGCAGCCGAATCGGACAGACCACAGATACGCAGTATTTT. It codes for CASSRIGQTTDTQYF.

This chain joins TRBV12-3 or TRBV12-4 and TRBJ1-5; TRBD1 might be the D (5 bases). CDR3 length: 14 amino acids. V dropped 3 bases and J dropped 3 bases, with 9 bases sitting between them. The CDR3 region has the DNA TGTGCCAGCAGTTTCCGACAGTCCAATCAGCCCCAGCATTTT. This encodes CASSFRQSNQPQHF.

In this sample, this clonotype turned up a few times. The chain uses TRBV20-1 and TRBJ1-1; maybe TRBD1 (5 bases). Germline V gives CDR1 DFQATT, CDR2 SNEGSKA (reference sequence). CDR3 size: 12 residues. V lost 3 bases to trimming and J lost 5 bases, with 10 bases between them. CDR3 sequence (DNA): TGCAGTGCTAGGGCAGGGCAAACTGAAGCTTTCTTT. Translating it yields CSARAGQTEAFF.

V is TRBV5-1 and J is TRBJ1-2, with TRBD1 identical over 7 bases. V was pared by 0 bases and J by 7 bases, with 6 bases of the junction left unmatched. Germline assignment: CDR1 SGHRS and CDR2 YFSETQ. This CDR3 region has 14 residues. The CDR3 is CASSLGLGQVGYTF. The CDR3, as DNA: TGCGCCAGCAGCTTGGGCCTCGGACAGGTTGGCTACACCTTC.

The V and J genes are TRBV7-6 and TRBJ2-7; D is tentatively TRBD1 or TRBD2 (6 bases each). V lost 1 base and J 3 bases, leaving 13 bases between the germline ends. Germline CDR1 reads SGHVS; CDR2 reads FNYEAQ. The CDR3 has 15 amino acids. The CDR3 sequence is CASSLEGGFLYEQYF. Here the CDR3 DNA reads TGTGCCAGCAGCTTAGAGGGGGGCTTCCTCTACGAGCAGTACTTC.

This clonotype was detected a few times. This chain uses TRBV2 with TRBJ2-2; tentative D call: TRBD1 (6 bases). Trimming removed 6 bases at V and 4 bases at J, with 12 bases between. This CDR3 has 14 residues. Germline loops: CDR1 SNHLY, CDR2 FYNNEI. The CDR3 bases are TGTGCCAGCAGGGGCAGGGGCCGCACCGGGGAGCTGTTTTTT. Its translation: CASRGRGRTGELFF.

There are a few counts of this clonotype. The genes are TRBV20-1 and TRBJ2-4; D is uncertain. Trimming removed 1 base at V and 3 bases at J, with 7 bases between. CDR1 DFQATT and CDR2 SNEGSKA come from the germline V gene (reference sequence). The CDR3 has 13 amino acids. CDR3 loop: CSARGSGKNIQYF. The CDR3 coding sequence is TGCAGTGCTAGAGGCTCCGGCAAAAACATTCAGTACTTC.

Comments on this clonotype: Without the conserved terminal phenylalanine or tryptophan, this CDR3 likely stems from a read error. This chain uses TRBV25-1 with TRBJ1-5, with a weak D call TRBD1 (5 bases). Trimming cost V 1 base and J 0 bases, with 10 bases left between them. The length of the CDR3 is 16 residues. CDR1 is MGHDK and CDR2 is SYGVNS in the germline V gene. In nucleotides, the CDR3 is TGTGCCAGCAGTGAATCAGGAAGGGGTAGCAATCAGCCCCAGCATTAT. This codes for CASSESGRGSNQPQHY.

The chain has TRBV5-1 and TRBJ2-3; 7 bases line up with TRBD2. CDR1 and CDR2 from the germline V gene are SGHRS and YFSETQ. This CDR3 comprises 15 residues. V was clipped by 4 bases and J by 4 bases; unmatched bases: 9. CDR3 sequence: CASSHRDRGADTQYF. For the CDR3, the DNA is TGCGCCAGCAGCCACCGGGACCGGGGGGCAGATACGCAGTATTTT.

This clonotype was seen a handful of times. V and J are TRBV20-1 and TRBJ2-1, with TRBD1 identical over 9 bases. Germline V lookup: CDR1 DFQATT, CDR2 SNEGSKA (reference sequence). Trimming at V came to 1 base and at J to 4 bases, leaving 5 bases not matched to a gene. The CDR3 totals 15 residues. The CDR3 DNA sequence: TGCAGTGCTAGAGTATGGGACAGGGTTTACAATGAGCAGTTCTTC. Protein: CSARVWDRVYNEQFF.

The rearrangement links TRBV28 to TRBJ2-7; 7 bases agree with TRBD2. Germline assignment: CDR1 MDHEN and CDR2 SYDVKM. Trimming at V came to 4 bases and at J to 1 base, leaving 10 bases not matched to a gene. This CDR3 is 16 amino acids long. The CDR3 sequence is CASSSGRASKSYEQYF. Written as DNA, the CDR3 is TGTGCCAGCAGTTCGGGGAGGGCTAGCAAGTCCTACGAGCAGTACTTC. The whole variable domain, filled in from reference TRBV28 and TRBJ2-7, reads DVKVTQSSRYLVKRTGEKVFLECVQDMDHENMFWYRQDPGLGLRLIYFSYDVKMKEKGDIPEGYSVSREKKERFSLILESASTNQTSMYLCASSSGRASKSYEQYFGPGTRLTVT.

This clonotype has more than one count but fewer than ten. CDR3 residues: CASSLLAVSSYNEQFF. In nucleotides, the CDR3 is TGTGCCAGTAGTCTGCTAGCGGTGAGCTCCTACAATGAGCAGTTCTTC. The gene calls are TRBV19 and TRBJ2-1; 7 bases align to TRBD2. This CDR3 is built from 16 residues. CDR1 is LNHDA, CDR2 SQIVND, per germline (reference sequence). The ends lost 5 bases at V and 0 bases at J; junction bases unmatched: 7. The variable domain in full, completed from reference TRBV19 and TRBJ2-1, reads DGGITQSPKYLFRKEGQNVTLSCEQNLNHDAMYWYRQDPGQGLRLIYYSQIVNDFQKGDIAEGYSVSREKKESFPLTVTSAQKNPTAFYLCASSLLAVSSYNEQFFGPGTRLTVL.

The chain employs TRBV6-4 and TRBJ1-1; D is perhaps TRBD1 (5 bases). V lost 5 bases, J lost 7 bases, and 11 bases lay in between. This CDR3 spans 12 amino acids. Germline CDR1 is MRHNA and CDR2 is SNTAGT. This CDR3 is CASSPRDDEAFF. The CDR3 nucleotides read TGTGCCAGCAGTCCGCGGGACGATGAAGCTTTCTTT.

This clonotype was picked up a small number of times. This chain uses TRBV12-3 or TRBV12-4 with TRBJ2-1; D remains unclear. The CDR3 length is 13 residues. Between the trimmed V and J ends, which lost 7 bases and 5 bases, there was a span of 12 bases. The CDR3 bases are TGTGCCAGCACCCCCGGGCGCGACAATGAGCAGTTCTTC. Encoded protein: CASTPGRDNEQFF.

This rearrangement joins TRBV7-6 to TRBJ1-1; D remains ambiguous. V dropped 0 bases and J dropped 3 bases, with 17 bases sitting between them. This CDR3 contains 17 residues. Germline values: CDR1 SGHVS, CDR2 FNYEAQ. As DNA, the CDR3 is TGTGCCAGCAGCTTAGCGGTTGGAAGGTCAGGTTACACTGAAGCTTTCTTT. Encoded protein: CASSLAVGRSGYTEAFF.

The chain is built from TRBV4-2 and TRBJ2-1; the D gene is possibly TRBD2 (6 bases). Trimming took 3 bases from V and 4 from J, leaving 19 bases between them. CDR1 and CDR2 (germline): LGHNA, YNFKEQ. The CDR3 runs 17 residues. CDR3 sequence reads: CASSHVAVEALYNEQFF. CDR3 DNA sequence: TGTGCCAGCAGCCATGTAGCGGTAGAGGCCTTATACAATGAGCAGTTCTTC.

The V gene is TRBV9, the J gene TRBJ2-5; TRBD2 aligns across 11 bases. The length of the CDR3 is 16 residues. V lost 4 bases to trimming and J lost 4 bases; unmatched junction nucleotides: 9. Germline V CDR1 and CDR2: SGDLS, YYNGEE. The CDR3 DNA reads TGTGCCAGCAGCCCCGCCGGACTAGCGGGTGTAGAGACCCAGTACTTC. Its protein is CASSPAGLAGVETQYF.